This TCR beta chain comes out of a study of blood T cell repertoires in COVID-19. Per the original data handling: Reference gene primer amplification yielded estimated nucleated cell counts. Data came from immunoSEQ multiplex PCR; TCRdb stores just in-frame clones and leaves some out. V and J calls and clone size are those listed in that table; D and trimming were worked out from the DNA. The profile shows more than 200,000 clones, about 88% of them singletons. The length of the CDR3 is 16 residues. Germline lookup yields CDR1 LGHNA and CDR2 YNFKEQ. The trim removed 4 bases at V and 10 bases at J, leaving 13 bases unmatched.

The sample was peripheral blood. The sequence was obtained from a middle-aged woman who had recovered from COVID-19. The gene calls are TRBV4-2 and TRBJ2-1; 10 bases are a match to TRBD2. CDR3 in DNA: TGTGCCAGCAGCCCCCGGGCTAGCGGGAGTTCTGGAGAGCAGTTCTTC. It specifies CASSPRASGSSGEQFF.